Listed here are 10 T cell receptor beta chains from one sample, sequenced in a study of blood T cells in healthy people across ages. Sample-barcoded 5' priming and a J-beta primer mix drove a second PCR of about 6 to 12 cycles. TCRdb reanalysed the 5' RACE reads using MiXCR and keeps one entry per CDR3 protein. The repertoire holds about 1 million distinct CDR3 sequences, around 43% seen once, with over 15% in the top ten. Sequencing was done on a sample of blood. Every receptor here comes from a woman aged 55 to 70 in good health.

This clonotype was found many times. With a much larger clone just one base away, this may be a read error. This sequence joins TRBV27 and TRBJ2-4; D gene ambiguous. The ends were cut back, 5 bases at V and 12 bases at J, with 20 bases in the middle. The CDR3 length is 14 residues. Germline assignment: CDR1 MNHEY and CDR2 SMNVEV (reference sequence). The DNA for the CDR3 is TGTGCCAGCAGTGTAACTATAACGGGCCCCCCTCAGTACTTC. Its translation is CASSVTITGPPQYF.

This chain links TRBV12-3 or TRBV12-4 with TRBJ1-4; D not resolved. Trimming removed 3 bases from V and 8 bases from J, with 22 bases in between. The CDR3 sequence is 17 residues long. The CDR3 reads CASSFPPRPGGGEKLFF. CDR3 DNA: TGTGCCAGCAGTTTCCCACCTCGCCCGGGAGGAGGAGAAAAACTGTTTTTT.

The chain is built from TRBV5-1 and TRBJ2-3; 12 bases are a match to TRBD2. Trimming removed 2 bases from V and 6 bases from J; junction bases left unmatched: 7. Germline values: CDR1 SGHRS, CDR2 YFSETQ. The CDR3 has 16 amino acids. The CDR3 bases are TGCGCCAGCAGCTTTAAGACTAGCGGGAGATTTGATACGCAGTATTTT. Translated: CASSFKTSGRFDTQYF.

This clonotype was observed at least ten times. The CDR3 loop reads CASSPLDRVLETQYF. The CDR3 bases are TGTGCCAGCAGCCCTCTGGACAGAGTTTTGGAGACCCAGTACTTC. This chain joins TRBV7-2 and TRBJ2-5, with TRBD1 as a possible D gene (6 bases). Germline V CDR1 and CDR2: SGHTA, FQGNSA. V was clipped by 5 bases and J by 5 bases, with 18 bases between them. This CDR3 has 15 amino acids.

This clonotype was picked up a small number of times. The chain employs TRBV20-1 and TRBJ2-3; 7 bases are a match to TRBD2. V was clipped by 4 bases and J by 0 bases; unmatched bases: 7. The V gene's germline CDR1 is DFQATT and CDR2 SNEGSKA (reference sequence). CDR3 size: 15 residues. The CDR3 coding sequence is TGCAGTGCTATGAGACTAGCTGTCAGCACAGATACGCAGTATTTT. Its translation: CSAMRLAVSTDTQYF.

A few counts support this clonotype. The CDR3 bases are TGTGCCAGCCGGGCCGACCGGGGGCGCGGCAAAAACATTCAGTACTTC. As protein: CASRADRGRGKNIQYF. The chain is built from TRBV27 and TRBJ2-4, with D perhaps given as TRBD1 or TRBD2 (6 bases each). Trimming cost V 8 bases and J 3 bases, with 20 bases left between them. The CDR3 is 16 amino acids. The V gene's germline CDR1 is MNHEY and CDR2 SMNVEV (reference sequence).

The rearrangement joins TRBV9 to TRBJ1-2, with D unclear. The V gene's germline CDR1 is SGDLS and CDR2 YYNGEE. Trimming shortened V by 0 bases and J by 3 bases, and 6 bases separated the two germline ends. The CDR3 consists of 13 residues. In nucleotides, the CDR3 is TGTGCCAGCAGCGTAGAGGATGACTATGGCTACACCTTC. Translated, it gives CASSVEDDYGYTF.

This clonotype showed up just once. The genes are TRBV6-1 and TRBJ1-2; 8 bases are a match to TRBD1. CDR1 MNHNS and CDR2 SASEGT come from the germline V gene. V lost 1 base to trimming and J lost 8 bases; unmatched junction nucleotides: 6. The CDR3 extends over 14 amino acids. This CDR3 reads CASSEVTGERGYTF. The CDR3 region has the DNA TGTGCCAGCAGTGAAGTGACAGGGGAAAGAGGCTACACCTTC.

This clonotype was detected ten times or more. The chain combines TRBV7-9 with TRBJ2-1; 10 bases line up with TRBD2. With V trimmed by 3 bases and J by 8 bases, 1 base remained unmatched. Germline assignment: CDR1 SEHNR and CDR2 FQNEAQ (reference sequence). The CDR3 is 13 amino acids. The CDR3 loop is CASSFGLADEQFF. In DNA form, the CDR3 reads TGTGCCAGCAGCTTCGGACTAGCGGATGAGCAGTTCTTC.

This chain uses TRBV10-3 with TRBJ1-5; perhaps TRBD1 as D (5 bases). The germline gives CDR1 ENHRY, CDR2 SYGVKD. With 4 bases removed from V and 7 bases from J, the gap between germline ends came to 11 bases. CDR3 length: 13 residues. Written as DNA, the CDR3 is TGTGCCATCAGTGGGGGGGTCAAGCAGCCCCAGCATTTT. Translating gives CAISGGVKQPQHF.